This passage covers 10 T cell receptor beta chains from one sample sequenced in a study of shared clonotypes between healthy human individuals. The repertoire was sequenced with immunoSEQ multiplex PCR; TCRdb's copy has only in-frame clones and lacks some. The sample shows around 1,000,000 clones, approximately 77% of them seen only once. The specimen was memory CD4+ T cells from PBMCs. Described subset: CD45RA-negative fraction. Source of these receptors: a man younger than 35 in good health. Some clones in this sample may be carry-over from other donors' samples.

The chain is built from TRBV6-6 and TRBJ2-2; D tentatively reads TRBD1 or TRBD2 (5 bases each). Germline CDR1 reads MNHNY; CDR2 reads SVGAGI (reference sequence). With 6 bases removed from V and 0 bases from J, the gap between germline ends came to 8 bases. The CDR3 is made up of 14 amino acids. The DNA for the CDR3 is TGTGCCAGCAGGGGACGCCCGAACACCGGGGAGCTGTTTTTT. Translating gives CASRGRPNTGELFF.

This clone was recorded a few times. This chain uses TRBV27 with TRBJ1-2; D may be TRBD1 (5 bases). The CDR3 runs to 17 residues. With 2 bases removed from V and 3 bases from J, the gap between germline ends came to 19 bases. Per the germline V gene, CDR1 is MNHEY and CDR2 is SMNVEV (reference sequence). The CDR3 nucleotides are TGTGCCAGCAGTTTAGTTGGGGGTGGCCGGGGCGACTATGGCTACACCTTC. Its protein product is CASSLVGGGRGDYGYTF.

The rearrangement links TRBV10-3 to TRBJ2-3; TRBD2 might be the D (6 bases). The CDR3 length is 12 residues. The V and J ends lost 6 bases and 4 bases respectively, with 8 bases between them. Germline V gene lookup returns CDR1 ENHRY and CDR2 SYGVKD. CDR3 protein: CAIRLAADTQYF. The CDR3 nucleotides are TGTGCCATCAGACTAGCCGCAGATACGCAGTATTTT.

The rearrangement uses TRBV5-1 and TRBJ2-5, with D unresolved. Trimming shortened V by 4 bases and J by 5 bases, and 9 bases separated the two germline ends. Germline V lookup: CDR1 SGHRS, CDR2 YFSETQ. The CDR3 contains 12 residues. The CDR3 spells CASSVDLETQYF. In nucleotides, the CDR3 is TGCGCCAGCAGCGTGGATTTGGAGACCCAGTACTTC. Complete variable domain (other parts from reference TRBV5-1 and TRBJ2-5): KAGVTQTPRYLIKTRGQQVTLSCSPISGHRSVSWYQQTPGQGLQFLFEYFSETQRNKGNFPGRFSGRQFSNSRSEMNVSTLELGDSALYLCASSVDLETQYFGPGTRLLVL.

The chain carries TRBV25-1 and TRBJ1-2; D is uncertain. There are 11 residues in the CDR3. CDR1 and CDR2 from the germline V gene are MGHDK and SYGVNS. The V and J ends lost 2 bases and 8 bases respectively, with 6 bases between them. CDR3 in DNA: TGTGCCAGCAGTGAAGGTCTAGGCTACACCTTC. Encoded protein: CASSEGLGYTF.

The rearrangement uses TRBV6-5 and TRBJ1-2; D is unresolved. The CDR3 loop spans 14 amino acids. V was clipped by 0 bases and J by 2 bases, with 7 bases between them. Germline loops: CDR1 MNHEY, CDR2 SVGAGI. The CDR3 coding sequence is TGTGCCAGCAGTTACTCGTGGCCGAACTATGGCTACACCTTC. Translating gives CASSYSWPNYGYTF.

This sequence joins TRBV7-9 and TRBJ1-1; D is unclear. Trimming removed 2 bases at V and 0 bases at J, with 16 bases between. The CDR3 totals 17 residues. CDR1 and CDR2 from the germline V gene are SEHNR and FQNEAQ (reference sequence). The CDR3 sequence is CASSLRHSRSVNTEAFF. Written as DNA, the CDR3 is TGTGCCAGCAGCTTAAGGCATTCTCGGTCTGTGAACACTGAAGCTTTCTTT.

For the CDR3, the DNA is TGTGCCAGCAGTCTCCCCCCTGGAAACACCATATATTTT. Protein: CASSLPPGNTIYF. V gene TRBV6-6 combines with J gene TRBJ1-3; the D is unclear. CDR3 size: 13 residues. Germline V lookup: CDR1 MNHNY, CDR2 SVGAGI (reference sequence). V lost 5 bases, J lost 2 bases, and 7 bases lay in between.

The chain combines TRBV2 with TRBJ1-3; D is unclear. V was clipped by 5 bases and J by 0 bases, with 17 bases between them. Germline V CDR1 and CDR2: SNHLY, FYNNEI. The CDR3 is made up of 17 amino acids. The CDR3 protein is CASSHRRDALSGNTIYF. For the CDR3, the DNA is TGTGCCAGCAGTCACCGACGGGATGCTCTCTCTGGAAACACCATATATTTT.

The chain couples TRBV18 to TRBJ2-7; D may be TRBD2 (5 bases). This CDR3 region has 14 residues. In germline, CDR1 is KGHSH, CDR2 LQKENI. Deletions cut 3 bases from V and 7 bases from J, with 16 bases between. CDR3 nucleotide sequence: TGTGCCAGCTCACCTGCCCGGGATGGCGGGGAGCAGTACTTC. It is translated as CASSPARDGGEQYF. The whole variable domain, filled in from reference TRBV18 and TRBJ2-7, reads NAGVMQNPRHLVRRRGQEARLRCSPMKGHSHVYWYRQLPEEGLKFMVYLQKENIIDESGMPKERFSAEFPKEGPSILRIQQVVRGDSAAYFCASSPARDGGEQYFGPGTRLTVT.